The clone carrying this T cell receptor (beta chain) was seen a few times. Purified naive CD4+ T cells were depleted of CD25+ Tregs. TCRdb reprocessed the 5' RACE reads via MiXCR and lists one record per CDR3 protein. The table includes about 40,000 distinct CDR3 sequences, approximately 19% detected once. This CDR3 has 14 amino acids. Germline CDR1 SGHRS, CDR2 YFSETQ. The V gene end was trimmed by 1 base and the J gene end by 7 bases; junction bases not matched to a gene: 2. The specimen sequenced was naive CD4+ T cells sorted from a lymph node. Subset given: naive CD4+ T cells, CD4+CD45RA+CD25-. The gene calls are TRBV5-1 and TRBJ1-4; 9 positions match TRBD1. This clonotype was obtained from a female donor with breast cancer. CDR3 sequence reads: CASSLRQGGEKLFF. CDR3 DNA: TGCGCCAGCAGCTTGCGACAGGGGGGTGAAAAACTGTTTTTT.